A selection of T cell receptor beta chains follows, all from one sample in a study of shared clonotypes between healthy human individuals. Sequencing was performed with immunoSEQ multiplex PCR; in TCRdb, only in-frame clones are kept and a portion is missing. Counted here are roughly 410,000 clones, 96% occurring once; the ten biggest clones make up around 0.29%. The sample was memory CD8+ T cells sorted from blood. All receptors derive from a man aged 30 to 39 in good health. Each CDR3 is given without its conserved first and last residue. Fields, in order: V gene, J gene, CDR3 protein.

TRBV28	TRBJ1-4	ASTVAGEKLF
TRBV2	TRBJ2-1	ASKGLAGTSYNEQF
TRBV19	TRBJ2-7	ASSPLGTGICEQY
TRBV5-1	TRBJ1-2	ASSRDRDYGYT
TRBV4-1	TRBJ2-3	ASSQPLAAPPNTQY
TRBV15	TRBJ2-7	ATSRDRSYEQY
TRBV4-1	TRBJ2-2	ASSHRDGNTGELF
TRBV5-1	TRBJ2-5	ASSLGGQGQETQY
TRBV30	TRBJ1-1	AWSVVDRGIPEAF
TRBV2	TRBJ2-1	AGGDRANNEQF
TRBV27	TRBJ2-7	ASSRGTDRDYEQY
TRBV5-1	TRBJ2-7	ASSLQGAWYEQY
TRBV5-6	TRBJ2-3	ASSLKTDTQY
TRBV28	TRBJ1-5	ASSLSEGGSRTYQPQH
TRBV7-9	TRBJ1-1	ASSLPTGGATEAF
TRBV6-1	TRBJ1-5	ASSEFLRASNQPQH
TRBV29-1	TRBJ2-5	SVVGGSYPETQY
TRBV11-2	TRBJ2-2	ASSQGADTGELF
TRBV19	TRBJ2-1	ASSMGESVYNEQF
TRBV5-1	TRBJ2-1	ASSESRDSEF
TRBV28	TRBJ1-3	ASSLQGEGNTIY
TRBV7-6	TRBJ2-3	ASSPGLAGGPLSDTQY
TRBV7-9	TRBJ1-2	ASWGGRNYGYT
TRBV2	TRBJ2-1	ASSTGQGVNEQF
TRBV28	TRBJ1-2	ASSSNYGYT
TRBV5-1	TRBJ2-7	ASSLEGAGYEQY
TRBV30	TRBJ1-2	AWSVMGASGYT
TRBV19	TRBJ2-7	ASSIGVGYEQY
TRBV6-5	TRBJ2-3	ASSYDSSTDTQY
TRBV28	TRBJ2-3	ASSLHSGRVTQY
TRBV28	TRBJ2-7	ASSLSGGSYEQY
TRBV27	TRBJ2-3	ASSLKRVTDTQY
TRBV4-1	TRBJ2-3	ASSQSGTRGADTQY
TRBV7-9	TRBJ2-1	ASSLGGSREQF